Listed below are T cell receptor beta chains from one sample, sequenced in a study of blood T cell repertoires in COVID-19. Only in-frame clones appear in the TCRdb table, and some are missing; sequencing was by immunoSEQ multiplex PCR. The sample includes about 260,000 clones, 85% to 90% of them seen just once. Sample: PBMCs or T cells enriched from blood (not recorded which). The receptor source for this set is a man aged 45-65 years who had been exposed to COVID-19. Both conserved end residues are part of each CDR3. D genes are given only for firm matches. Some rows mark clone size as missing; the rest say once, few, many or name a class of expanded clone.

TRBJ1-1 NA NA TRBV19 CATAPFEGLSEAFF TGTGCCACCGCGCCCTTCGAGGGATTATCTGAAGCTTTCTTT
TRBJ1-1 NA NA TRBV18 CASSPSGSGEAFF TGTGCCAGCTCACCCTCCGGTAGCGGTGAAGCTTTCTTT
TRBJ1-2 NA TRBD1 TRBV28 CASSSFRTGRLFSGYTF TGTGCCAGCAGTTCCTTTAGGACAGGGAGGTTGTTTAGTGGCTACACCTTC
TRBJ1-4 NA NA TRBV6-5 CASSYLFRRDEKLFF TGTGCCAGCAGTTACTTATTCCGGCGGGATGAAAAACTGTTTTTT
TRBJ2-3 NA NA TRBV5-6 CASSESLRQYF TGTGCCAGCAGCGAGTCGTTACGGCAGTATTTT
TRBJ2-1 NA TRBD1 TRBV24-1 CATSDVTGQGWSNEQFF TGTGCCACCAGTGATGTTACGGGACAGGGTTGGTCCAATGAGCAGTTCTTC
TRBJ1-2 NA TRBD1 TRBV7-6 CASSSGQGANYGYTF TGTGCCAGCAGCTCAGGACAGGGGGCTAACTATGGCTACACCTTC
TRBJ2-1 NA TRBD2 TRBV5-1 CASSLETSGNSNEQFF TGCGCCAGCAGCTTGGAAACTAGCGGGAACAGCAATGAGCAGTTCTTC
TRBJ1-6 NA NA TRBV7-9 CASSLRGAHSPLHF TGTGCCAGCAGCCTCAGGGGCGCACACTCACCCCTCCACTTT
TRBJ1-1 NA TRBD1 TRBV5-4 CASSIWTGVQTEAFF TGTGCCAGCAGCATATGGACAGGAGTGCAGACTGAAGCTTTCTTT
TRBJ2-1 NA NA TRBV30 CAWSGEGGSPYNEQFF TGTGCCTGGAGTGGGGAAGGAGGGAGTCCGTACAATGAGCAGTTCTTC
TRBJ2-1 NA TRBD2 TRBV10-3 CAISEGSGVSSYNEQFF TGTGCCATCAGTGAAGGTAGCGGGGTTAGCTCCTACAATGAGCAGTTCTTC
TRBJ2-1 NA NA TRBV24-1 CATSGGQINEQFF TGTGCCACCAGTGGCGGGCAGATCAATGAGCAGTTCTTC
TRBJ1-2 NA TRBD1 TRBV27 CASSPLTGQGYGYTF TGTGCCAGCAGTCCCTTGACAGGGCAGGGCTATGGCTACACCTTC
TRBJ1-5 NA TRBD1 TRBV2 CASSEGTGNSNQPQHF TGTGCCAGCAGTGAAGGGACAGGGAATAGCAATCAGCCCCAGCATTTT
TRBJ2-7 once TRBD2 TRBV2 CASRIAGGYEQYF TGTGCCAGCAGGATAGCGGGAGGGTACGAGCAGTACTTC
TRBJ2-2 many NA TRBV3-1/TRBV3-2 CASSRGLNTGELFF TGTGCCAGCAGCCGGGGACTGAACACCGGGGAGCTGTTTTTT
TRBJ1-3 NA NA TRBV5-5 CASTQKGREHSGNTIYF TGTGCCAGCACTCAAAAGGGGAGGGAACACTCTGGAAACACCATATATTTT
TRBJ2-3 NA NA TRBV18 CASSPAEGSGMAQYF TGTGCCAGCTCACCGGCGGAGGGAAGCGGTATGGCGCAGTATTTT
TRBJ1-6 NA NA TRBV3-1/TRBV3-2 CASSQDVSPDSPLHF TGTGCCAGCAGCCAAGATGTAAGCCCTGATTCACCCCTCCACTTT
TRBJ2-3 NA TRBD2 TRBV5-4 CASSSRTSGGTDTQYF TGTGCCAGCAGCTCGCGGACTAGCGGCGGCACAGATACGCAGTATTTT
TRBJ1-1 few TRBD1 TRBV14 CASRHRGNTEAFF TGTGCCAGCAGGCACAGGGGGAACACTGAAGCTTTCTTT
TRBJ2-3 NA NA TRBV29-1 CSVVKGIDTQYF TGCAGCGTTGTAAAGGGGATTGATACGCAGTATTTT
TRBJ2-2 NA NA TRBV29-1 CSVVTPPRGNTGELFF TGCAGCGTTGTCACCCCTCCACGCGGGAACACCGGGGAGCTGTTTTTT
TRBJ2-7 NA TRBD1 TRBV6-5 CASSYQGGHYEQYF TGTGCCAGCAGTTACCAAGGGGGCCACTACGAGCAGTACTTC
TRBJ1-2 NA NA TRBV14 CASATGDGYTF TGTGCCAGCGCCACGGGGGATGGCTACACCTTC